Sequencing of this TCR beta chain was carried out in a study of T-cell memory formation after mild COVID-19. In TCRdb, the 5' RACE reads were re-called with MiXCR into one record per CDR3 protein. This table holds 100,000 or so distinct CDR3 sequences, roughly 11% found once. Germline V gene lookup returns CDR1 MDHEN and CDR2 SYDVKM. The CDR3 has 15 residues. V was cut by 2 bases and J by 0 bases, with 10 bases left in between. This sequence joins TRBV28 and TRBJ1-1; D remains ambiguous. Input material: PBMCs or a T cell subset sorted from them (not recorded which). The TCR originated in a man in his late teens or twenties who had mild COVID-19 (a few samples of this study predate the infection). Cell type and time point are not known. CDR3 bases: TGTGCCAGCAGTTTACGCAGCCTCATGAACACTGAAGCTTTCTTT. Translation: CASSLRSLMNTEAFF. Using reference TRBV28 and TRBJ1-1 for the parts outside the CDR3, the full variable domain is DVKVTQSSRYLVKRTGEKVFLECVQDMDHENMFWYRQDPGLGLRLIYFSYDVKMKEKGDIPEGYSVSREKKERFSLILESASTNQTSMYLCASSLRSLMNTEAFFGQGTRLTVV.